This entry lists 9 T cell receptor beta chains sequenced from one sample in a study of blood T cells in healthy people across ages. A second PCR of roughly 7 to 11 cycles used a sample-barcoded 5' primer and a J-beta primer mix. TCRdb passed the 5' RACE reads through MiXCR, listing each CDR3 protein once. The data show about 830,000 distinct CDR3 sequences, with 62% seen just once and roughly 26% held by the top ten. Sequencing input: blood. The receptors shown here come from a man aged 25-45 years in good health.

The CDR3 sequence is CASSAIPGDNEQFF. For the CDR3, the DNA is TGTGCCAGCAGCGCCATTCCCGGTGACAATGAGCAGTTCTTC. The V and J genes are TRBV9 and TRBJ2-1; D uncertain. Germline-derived CDR1 and CDR2 are SGDLS and YYNGEE. V dropped 3 bases and J dropped 5 bases, with 12 bases sitting between them. The CDR3 runs to 14 residues.

This rearrangement joins TRBV27 to TRBJ1-6, with D hard to call. Germline V CDR1 and CDR2: MNHEY, SMNVEV (reference sequence). The CDR3 is 16 residues long. V was clipped by 3 bases and J by 4 bases, with 13 bases between them. The DNA for the CDR3 is TGTGCCAGCAGTTTTTCGACAAAACTGTATAATTCACCCCTCCACTTT. Translated: CASSFSTKLYNSPLHF.

This sequence joins TRBV20-1 and TRBJ2-1, with D possibly TRBD2 on 6 matching bases. The CDR3 sequence is 15 residues long. Germline assignment: CDR1 DFQATT and CDR2 SNEGSKA (reference sequence). V lost 0 bases to trimming and J lost 7 bases, with 16 bases between them. Written as DNA, the CDR3 is TGCAGTGCTAGAGATCTTAGCGGATCATGGAATGAGCAGTTCTTC. This sequence encodes CSARDLSGSWNEQFF.

The chain is built from TRBV20-1 and TRBJ2-6; possibly TRBD1 for D (5 bases). The ends were cut back, 0 bases at V and 2 bases at J, with 5 bases in the middle. Germline lookup yields CDR1 DFQATT and CDR2 SNEGSKA (reference sequence). This CDR3 region has 14 residues. CDR3 nucleotides: TGCAGTGCTAGAGAACAGGCTGGGGCCAACGTCCTGACTTTC. This gives the protein CSAREQAGANVLTF.

This clonotype turned up a few times. The genes are TRBV10-3 and TRBJ2-3, with TRBD1 matching over 9 bases. V lost 2 bases, J lost 0 bases, and 0 bases stayed unmatched. The length of the CDR3 is 15 residues. Germline V gene data show CDR1 as ENHRY and CDR2 as SYGVKD. CDR3 amino acids: CAISEGQGSTDTQYF. CDR3 DNA: TGTGCCATCAGTGAGGGACAGGGGAGCACAGATACGCAGTATTTT.

V and J are TRBV5-1 and TRBJ2-1; tentative D call: TRBD2 (5 bases). This CDR3 has 13 residues. CDR1 and CDR2 from the germline V gene are SGHRS and YFSETQ. Trimming removed 8 bases at V and 5 bases at J, with 14 bases between. As DNA, the CDR3 is TGCGCCAGTAAGGTGGGAGACAACAATGAGCAGTTCTTC. Its protein is CASKVGDNNEQFF.

The chain joins TRBV7-2 to TRBJ2-3; D is unresolved. Germline CDR1 is SGHTA and CDR2 is FQGNSA. The CDR3 consists of 13 residues. V was cut by 6 bases and J by 8 bases, with 15 bases left in between. CDR3 amino acids: CASSSPPRSTQYF. The DNA for the CDR3 is TGTGCCAGCAGTTCCCCTCCTAGGTCTACGCAGTATTTT.

In its sample, this clonotype was seen a few times. The chain couples TRBV18 to TRBJ1-2; tentative D call: TRBD1 (5 bases). CDR1 and CDR2 from the germline V gene are KGHSH and LQKENI. V gave up 2 bases and J gave up 7 bases, with 17 bases separating them. This CDR3 is built from 15 residues. The CDR3 DNA reads TGTGCCAGCTCACCATTCCGGGGGTCGACCCGTGGCTACACCTTC. This translates into CASSPFRGSTRGYTF.

The chain uses TRBV6-2 or TRBV6-3 and TRBJ2-3; 11 nucleotides agree with TRBD2. The CDR3 contains 17 residues. The V gene end was trimmed by 4 bases and the J gene end by 7 bases; junction bases not matched to a gene: 13. Germline V lookup: CDR1 MNHEY, CDR2 SVGEGT. DNA of the CDR3: TGTGCCAGCAGTTCGCCGGGACTAGCGGCTCTGGGGAATACGCAGTATTTT. Amino acids: CASSSPGLAALGNTQYF.